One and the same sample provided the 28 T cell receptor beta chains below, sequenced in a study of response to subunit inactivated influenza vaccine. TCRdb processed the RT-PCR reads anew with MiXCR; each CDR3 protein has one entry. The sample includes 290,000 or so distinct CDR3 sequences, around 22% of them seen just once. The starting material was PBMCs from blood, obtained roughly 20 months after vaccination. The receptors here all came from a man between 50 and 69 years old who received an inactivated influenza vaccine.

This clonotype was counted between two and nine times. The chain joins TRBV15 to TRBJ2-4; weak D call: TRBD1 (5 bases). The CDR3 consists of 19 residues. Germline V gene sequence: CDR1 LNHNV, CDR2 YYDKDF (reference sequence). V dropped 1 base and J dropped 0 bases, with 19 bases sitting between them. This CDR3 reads CATSRAWKDRALAKNIQYF. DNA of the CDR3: TGTGCCACCAGCAGAGCTTGGAAAGACAGAGCCTTAGCCAAAAACATTCAGTACTTC. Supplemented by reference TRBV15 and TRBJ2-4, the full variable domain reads DAMVIQNPRYQVTQFGKPVTLSCSQTLNHNVMYWYQQKSSQAPKLLFHYYDKDFNNEADTPDNFQSRRPNTSFCFLDIRSPGLGDTAMYLCATSRAWKDRALAKNIQYFGAGTRLSVL.

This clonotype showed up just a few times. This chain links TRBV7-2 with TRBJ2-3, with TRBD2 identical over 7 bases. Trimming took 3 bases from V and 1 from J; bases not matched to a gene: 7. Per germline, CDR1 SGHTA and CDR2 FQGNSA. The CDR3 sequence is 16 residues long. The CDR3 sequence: CASSFLPAGGTDTQYF. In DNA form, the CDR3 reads TGTGCCAGCAGCTTTCTCCCGGCGGGGGGCACAGATACGCAGTATTTT.

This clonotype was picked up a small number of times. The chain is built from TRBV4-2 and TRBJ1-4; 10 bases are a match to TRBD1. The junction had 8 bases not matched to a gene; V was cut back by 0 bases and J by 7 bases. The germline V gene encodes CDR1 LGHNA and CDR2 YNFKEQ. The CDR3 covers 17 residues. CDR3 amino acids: CASSQDPGTGVPEKLFF. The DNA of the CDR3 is TGTGCCAGCAGCCAAGATCCCGGGACAGGGGTCCCTGAAAAACTGTTTTTT.

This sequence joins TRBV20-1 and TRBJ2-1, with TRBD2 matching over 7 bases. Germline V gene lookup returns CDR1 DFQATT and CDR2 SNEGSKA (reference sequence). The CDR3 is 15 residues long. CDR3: CTASGRGSSYNEQFF. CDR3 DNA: TGCACCGCTTCCGGGCGGGGGAGCTCCTACAATGAGCAGTTCTTC.

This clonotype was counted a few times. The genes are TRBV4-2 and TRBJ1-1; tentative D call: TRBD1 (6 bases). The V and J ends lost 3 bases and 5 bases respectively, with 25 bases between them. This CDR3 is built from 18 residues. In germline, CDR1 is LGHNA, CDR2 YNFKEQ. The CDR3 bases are TGTGCCAGCAGCCATCTTCAGGGGCCACTTACCTCGGGGACTGAAGCTTTCTTT. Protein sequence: CASSHLQGPLTSGTEAFF.

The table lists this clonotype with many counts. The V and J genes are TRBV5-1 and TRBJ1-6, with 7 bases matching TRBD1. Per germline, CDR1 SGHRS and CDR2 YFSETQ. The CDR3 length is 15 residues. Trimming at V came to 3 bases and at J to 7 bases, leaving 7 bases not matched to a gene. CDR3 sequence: CASSSAGGLNSPLHF. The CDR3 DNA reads TGCGCCAGCAGCTCAGCAGGGGGTTTGAATTCACCCCTCCACTTT.

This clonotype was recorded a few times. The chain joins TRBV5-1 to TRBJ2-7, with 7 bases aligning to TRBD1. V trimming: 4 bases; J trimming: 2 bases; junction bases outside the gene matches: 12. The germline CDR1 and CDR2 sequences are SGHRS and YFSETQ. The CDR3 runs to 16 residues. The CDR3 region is CASSPRTGVATYEQYF. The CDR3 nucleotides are TGCGCCAGCAGCCCGAGGACAGGAGTCGCGACCTACGAGCAGTACTTC.

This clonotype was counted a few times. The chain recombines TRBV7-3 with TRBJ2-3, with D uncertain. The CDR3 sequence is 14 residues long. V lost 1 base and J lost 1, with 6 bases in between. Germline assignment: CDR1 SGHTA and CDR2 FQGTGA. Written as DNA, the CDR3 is TGTGCCAGCAGCTTAAAGGTGGGCACAGATACGCAGTATTTT. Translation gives CASSLKVGTDTQYF.

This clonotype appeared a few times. CDR3 protein: CASSYFQGANSPLHF. The CDR3, as DNA: TGTGCCAGCAGTTACTTTCAGGGGGCCAATTCACCCCTCCACTTT. The V call is TRBV6-5, the J call TRBJ1-6; 8 bases are a match to TRBD1. The length of the CDR3 is 15 residues. CDR1 and CDR2 from the germline V gene are MNHEY and SVGAGI. Trimming removed 1 base from V and 7 bases from J; junction bases left unmatched: 3.

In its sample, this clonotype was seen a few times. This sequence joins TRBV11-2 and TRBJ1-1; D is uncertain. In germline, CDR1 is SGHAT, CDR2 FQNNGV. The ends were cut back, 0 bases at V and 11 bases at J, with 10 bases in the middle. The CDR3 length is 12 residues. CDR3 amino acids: CASSLDVRRAFF. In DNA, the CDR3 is TGTGCCAGCAGCTTAGATGTCCGGCGCGCTTTCTTT.

The chain's CDR3 is CASSDWDRPNTEAFF. CDR3 bases: TGTGCCAGCAGTGACTGGGACAGGCCGAACACTGAAGCTTTCTTT. This rearrangement joins TRBV6-1 to TRBJ1-1; 8 nucleotides match TRBD1. V shed 3 bases, J shed 1 base, and the junction held 4 bases outside the gene matches. Germline CDR1 is MNHNS and CDR2 is SASEGT. The length of the CDR3 is 15 residues.

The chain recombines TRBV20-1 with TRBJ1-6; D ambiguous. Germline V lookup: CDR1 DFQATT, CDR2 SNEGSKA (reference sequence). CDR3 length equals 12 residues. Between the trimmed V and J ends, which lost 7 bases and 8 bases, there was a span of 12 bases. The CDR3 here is CSVFVADSPLHF. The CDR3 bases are TGCAGTGTGTTCGTGGCGGATTCACCCCTCCACTTT.

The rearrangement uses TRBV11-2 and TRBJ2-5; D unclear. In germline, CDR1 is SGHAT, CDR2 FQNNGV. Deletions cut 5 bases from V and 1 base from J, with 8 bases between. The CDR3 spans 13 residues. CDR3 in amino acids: CASSGTGQETQYF. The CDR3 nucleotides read TGTGCCAGCAGCGGAACGGGCCAAGAGACCCAGTACTTC.

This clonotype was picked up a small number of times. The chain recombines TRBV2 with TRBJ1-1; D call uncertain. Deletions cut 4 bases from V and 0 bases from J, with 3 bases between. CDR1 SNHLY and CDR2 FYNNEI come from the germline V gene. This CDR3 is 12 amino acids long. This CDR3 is CASSAMNTEAFF. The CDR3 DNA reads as TGTGCCAGCAGTGCGATGAACACTGAAGCTTTCTTT.

CDR3 DNA: TGTGCCAGCAGTTTCGGACTAGCGGGAGTGAAAGATACGCAGTATTTT. Translating it yields CASSFGLAGVKDTQYF. The chain combines TRBV28 with TRBJ2-3, with 13 nucleotides matching TRBD2. This CDR3 spans 16 amino acids. Per the germline V gene, CDR1 is MDHEN and CDR2 is SYDVKM. V lost 3 bases to trimming and J lost 5 bases; unmatched junction nucleotides: 5.

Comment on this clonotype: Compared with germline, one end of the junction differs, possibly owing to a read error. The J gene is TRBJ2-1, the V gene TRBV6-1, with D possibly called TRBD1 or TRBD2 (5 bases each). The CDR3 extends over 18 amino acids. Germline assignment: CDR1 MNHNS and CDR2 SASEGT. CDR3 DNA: TGTGCCAGCAGAAGGGAGCGAAACGGGGCCAGCTCCTACAATGAGCTGTTCTTC. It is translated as CASRRERNGASSYNELFF.

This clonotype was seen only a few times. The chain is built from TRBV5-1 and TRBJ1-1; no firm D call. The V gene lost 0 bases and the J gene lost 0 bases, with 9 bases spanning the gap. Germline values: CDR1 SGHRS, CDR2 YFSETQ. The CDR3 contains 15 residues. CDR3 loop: CASSLALGMNTEAFF. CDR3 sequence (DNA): TGCGCCAGCAGCTTGGCGTTGGGTATGAACACTGAAGCTTTCTTT.

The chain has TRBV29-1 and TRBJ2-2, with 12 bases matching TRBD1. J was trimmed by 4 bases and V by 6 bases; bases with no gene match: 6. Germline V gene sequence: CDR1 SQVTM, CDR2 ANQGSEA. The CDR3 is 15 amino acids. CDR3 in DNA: TGCAGCGTCCCGGGACAGGGGGCGCGCACCGGGGAGCTGTTTTTT. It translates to CSVPGQGARTGELFF.

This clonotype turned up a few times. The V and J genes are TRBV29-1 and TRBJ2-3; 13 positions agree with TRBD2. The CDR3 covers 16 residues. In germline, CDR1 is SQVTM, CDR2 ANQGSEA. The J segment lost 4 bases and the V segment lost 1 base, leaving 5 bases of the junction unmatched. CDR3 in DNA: TGCAGCGTTGAAGTTACTAGCGGGGGGGCATCAGATACGCAGTATTTT. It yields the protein CSVEVTSGGASDTQYF.

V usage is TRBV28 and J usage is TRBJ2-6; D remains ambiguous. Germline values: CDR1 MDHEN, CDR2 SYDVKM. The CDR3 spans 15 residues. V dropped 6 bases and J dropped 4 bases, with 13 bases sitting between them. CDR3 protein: CASRPRLSGANVLTF. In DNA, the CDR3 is TGTGCCAGCAGGCCTAGACTGTCCGGGGCCAACGTCCTGACTTTC.

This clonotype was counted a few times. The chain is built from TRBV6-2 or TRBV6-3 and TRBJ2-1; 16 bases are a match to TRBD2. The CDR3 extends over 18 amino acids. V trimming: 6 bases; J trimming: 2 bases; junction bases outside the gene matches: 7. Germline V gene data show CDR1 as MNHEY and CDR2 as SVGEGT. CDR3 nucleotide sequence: TGTGCCAGCAGGAAACAGGGACTAGCGGGAGGGCCCTACAATGAGCAGTTCTTC. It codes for CASRKQGLAGGPYNEQFF.

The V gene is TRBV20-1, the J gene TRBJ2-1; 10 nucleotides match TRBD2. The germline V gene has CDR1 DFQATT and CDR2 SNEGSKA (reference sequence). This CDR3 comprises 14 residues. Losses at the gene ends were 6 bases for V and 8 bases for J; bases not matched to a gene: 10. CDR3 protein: CSAQTSGADYEQFF. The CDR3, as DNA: TGCAGTGCGCAAACTAGCGGGGCCGACTATGAGCAGTTCTTC.

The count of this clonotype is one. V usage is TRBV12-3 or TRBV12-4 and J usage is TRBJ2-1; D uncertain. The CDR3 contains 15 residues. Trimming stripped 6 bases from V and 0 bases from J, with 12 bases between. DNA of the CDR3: TGTGCCAGCAGCCGTGACCCTGGCTCCTACAATGAGCAGTTCTTC. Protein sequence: CASSRDPGSYNEQFF.

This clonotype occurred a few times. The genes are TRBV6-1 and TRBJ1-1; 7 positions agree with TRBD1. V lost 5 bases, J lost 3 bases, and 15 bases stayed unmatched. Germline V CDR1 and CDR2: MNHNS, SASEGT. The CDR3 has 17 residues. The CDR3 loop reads CASSQPRQGRRDTEAFF. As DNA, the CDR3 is TGTGCCAGCAGTCAGCCTCGACAGGGAAGACGAGACACTGAAGCTTTCTTT.

CDR3 DNA: TGTGCCAGCAGCTCTAGGACCGAAGCTTTCTTT. Protein product: CASSSRTEAFF. This chain joins TRBV11-2 and TRBJ1-1; D is uncertain. CDR3 size: 11 residues. Trimming left V 4 bases short and J 8 bases short, with 8 bases between. From germline, CDR1 is SGHAT and CDR2 FQNNGV.

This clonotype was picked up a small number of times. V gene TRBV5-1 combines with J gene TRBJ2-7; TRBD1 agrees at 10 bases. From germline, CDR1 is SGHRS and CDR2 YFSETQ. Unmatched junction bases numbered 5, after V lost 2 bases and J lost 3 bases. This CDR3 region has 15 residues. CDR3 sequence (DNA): TGCGCCAGCAGCTTCCAGACAGGGGGCCTCTACGAGCAGTACTTC. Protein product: CASSFQTGGLYEQYF.

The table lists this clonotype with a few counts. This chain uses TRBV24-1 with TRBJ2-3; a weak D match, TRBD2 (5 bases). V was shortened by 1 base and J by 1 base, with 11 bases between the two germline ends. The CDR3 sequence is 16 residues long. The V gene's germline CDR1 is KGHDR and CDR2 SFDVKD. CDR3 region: CATSDFGGGRTDTQYF. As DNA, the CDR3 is TGTGCCACCAGTGATTTTGGAGGCGGCCGCACAGATACGCAGTATTTT.

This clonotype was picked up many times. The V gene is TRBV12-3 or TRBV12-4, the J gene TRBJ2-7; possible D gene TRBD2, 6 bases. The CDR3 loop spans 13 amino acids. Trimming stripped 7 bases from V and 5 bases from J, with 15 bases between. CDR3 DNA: TGTGCCAGCACCCGGGCAGGAGGGGACGAGCAGTACTTC. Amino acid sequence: CASTRAGGDEQYF.